Listed below are T cell receptor beta chains from one sample, sequenced in a study of T cell responses to AZD1222 COVID-19 vaccine. The assay was immunoSEQ multiplex PCR, and TCRdb's table has in-frame clones only and misses some. The sample has 100,000 to 150,000 clones; 80% to 90% are singletons. The sample here was peripheral blood, taken on day 0 of AZD1222 vaccination. All receptors derive from an adult in good health. Both conserved end residues are part of each CDR3. D genes are given only for firm matches. A clone size is listed for some rows: how often the clone was seen (once, few, many), or a class if it is expanded.

>TRBD2|TRBJ2-7|-|TRBV7-2
TGTGCCAGCACCCTGGGAACTAGCGGGGCCTACGAGCAGTACTTC
CASTLGTSGAYEQYF
>-|TRBJ2-1|-|TRBV18
TGTGCCAGCTCACCATCGTCAGCCAATGAGCAGTTCTTC
CASSPSSANEQFF
>TRBD1|TRBJ2-7|-|TRBV5-1
TGCGCCAGCGCTACGACAGGGGGCCCTCCCGACGAGCAGTACTTC
CASATTGGPPDEQYF
>-|TRBJ2-2|-|TRBV7-3
TGTGCCAGCAGCTCTATGGGGTCCGGGGAGCTGTTTTTT
CASSSMGSGELFF
>-|TRBJ2-3|few|TRBV5-4
TGTGCCAGCAGCTTATCAGGGGATTCAGATACGCAGTATTTT
CASSLSGDSDTQYF
>TRBD2|TRBJ2-7|-|TRBV28
TGTGCCAGCGGATCCGGGACTACCTACGGGCAGTACTTC
CASGSGTTYGQYF
>-|TRBJ2-3|-|TRBV24-1
TGTGCCACCAGTGACCCGACTAGAGGGCCAGATACGCAGTATTTT
CATSDPTRGPDTQYF
>-|TRBJ1-5|-|TRBV30
TGTGCCTGGAGTGTAAGCGGATTACAGCCCCAGCATTTT
CAWSVSGLQPQHF
>-|TRBJ1-1|-|TRBV6-6
TGTGCCAGCAGTTACTCAGGAGAGAACACTGAAGCTTTCTTT
CASSYSGENTEAFF
>-|TRBJ2-2|-|TRBV7-8
TGTGCCAGCAGCTTATGGCAGGTTTCCAACACCGGGGAGCTGTTTTTT
CASSLWQVSNTGELFF
>-|TRBJ2-2|-|TRBV6-5
TGTGCCAGCAGTTACTCCCCGGGCCAGCTGTTTTTT
CASSYSPGQLFF
>-|TRBJ1-2|-|TRBV6-5
TGTGCCAGCTGGAATGGTTTTGCTGGCTATGGCTACACCTTC
CASWNGFAGYGYTF
>-|TRBJ1-1|-|TRBV30
TGTGCCTGGAGCCTGGGACCTAACACTGAAGCTTTCTTT
CAWSLGPNTEAFF
>TRBD2|TRBJ2-1|-|TRBV30
TGTGCCTGGGTAGCGGGAGCTTCCGACAATGAGCAGTTCTTC
CAWVAGASDNEQFF
>-|TRBJ1-2|-|TRBV7-9
TGTGCCAGCAGCGCACCGACAGACCCGGGGGGCTACACCTTC
CASSAPTDPGGYTF